This TCR beta chain was captured by sequencing in a study of CXCR3-negative and CXCR3-positive naive CD8 T cells. This CDR3 has 11 amino acids. Looked up from germline, CDR1 is SQVTM and CDR2 is ANQGSEA. Carrying UMI labels, the TRB cDNA libraries were prepared through 5' RACE. TCRdb re-called the 5' RACE reads and gives one entry per CDR3 protein, without DNA. The table lists roughly 56,000 distinct CDR3 sequences. The chain has TRBV29-1 and TRBJ2-7; the D call from TCRdb, TRBD1, cannot be confirmed without DNA. The specimen was naive CXCR3- CD8+ T cells from blood. Subset described: CD45RO-CCR7+CD27+CD95- naive CD8+ T cells lacking CXCR3 (TNR3-). The TCR comes from a human donor in good health. Some clones in this sample may be carry-over from other donors' samples. CDR3 residues: CSVYRYHEQYF.